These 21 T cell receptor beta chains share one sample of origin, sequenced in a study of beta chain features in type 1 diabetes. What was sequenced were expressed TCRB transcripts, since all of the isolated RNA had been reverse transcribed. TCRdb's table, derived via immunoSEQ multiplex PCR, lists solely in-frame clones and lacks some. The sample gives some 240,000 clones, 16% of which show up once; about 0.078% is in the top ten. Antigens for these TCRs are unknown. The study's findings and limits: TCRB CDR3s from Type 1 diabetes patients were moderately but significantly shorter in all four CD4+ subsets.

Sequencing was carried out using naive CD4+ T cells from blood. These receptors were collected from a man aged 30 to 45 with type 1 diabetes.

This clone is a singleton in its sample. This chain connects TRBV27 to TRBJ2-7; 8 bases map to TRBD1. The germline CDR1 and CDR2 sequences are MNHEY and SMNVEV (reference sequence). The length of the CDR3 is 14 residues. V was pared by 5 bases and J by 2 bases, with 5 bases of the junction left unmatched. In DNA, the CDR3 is TGTGCCAGCAGTCAACGACAGGGGCCCTACGAGCAGTACTTC. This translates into CASSQRQGPYEQYF.

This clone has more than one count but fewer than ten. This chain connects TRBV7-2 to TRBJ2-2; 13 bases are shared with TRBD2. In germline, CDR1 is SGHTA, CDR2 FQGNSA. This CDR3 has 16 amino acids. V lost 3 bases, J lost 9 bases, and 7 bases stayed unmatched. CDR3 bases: TGTGCCAGCAGCTTCGCGGGACTAGCGGGAAACAGGGAGCTGTTTTTT. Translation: CASSFAGLAGNRELFF.

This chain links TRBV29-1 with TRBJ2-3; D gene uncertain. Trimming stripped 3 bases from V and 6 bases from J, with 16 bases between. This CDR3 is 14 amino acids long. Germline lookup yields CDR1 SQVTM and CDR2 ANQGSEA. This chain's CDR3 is CSVDGAPGSDTQYF. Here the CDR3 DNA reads TGCAGCGTTGATGGTGCCCCAGGTTCGGATACGCAGTATTTT.

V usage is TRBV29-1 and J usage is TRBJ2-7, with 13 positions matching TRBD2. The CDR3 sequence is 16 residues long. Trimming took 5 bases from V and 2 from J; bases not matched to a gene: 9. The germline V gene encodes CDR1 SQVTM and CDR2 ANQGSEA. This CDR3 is CSVIPLTSGRPYEQYF. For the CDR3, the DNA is TGCAGCGTTATCCCCCTGACTAGCGGGAGGCCCTACGAGCAGTACTTC.

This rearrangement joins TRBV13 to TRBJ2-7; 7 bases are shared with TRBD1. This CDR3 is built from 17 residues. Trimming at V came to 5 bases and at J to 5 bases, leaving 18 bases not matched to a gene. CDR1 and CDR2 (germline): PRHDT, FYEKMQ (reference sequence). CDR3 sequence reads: CASSLRQGSPKGDEQYF. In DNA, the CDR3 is TGTGCCAGCAGCCTAAGACAGGGCTCCCCTAAGGGGGACGAGCAGTACTTC.

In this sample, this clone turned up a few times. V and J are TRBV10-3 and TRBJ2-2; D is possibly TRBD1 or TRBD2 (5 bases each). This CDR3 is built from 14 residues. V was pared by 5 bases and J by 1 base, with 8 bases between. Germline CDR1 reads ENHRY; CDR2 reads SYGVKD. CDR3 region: CAISLGENTGELFF. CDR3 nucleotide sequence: TGTGCCATCAGTTTGGGGGAGAACACCGGGGAGCTGTTTTTT.

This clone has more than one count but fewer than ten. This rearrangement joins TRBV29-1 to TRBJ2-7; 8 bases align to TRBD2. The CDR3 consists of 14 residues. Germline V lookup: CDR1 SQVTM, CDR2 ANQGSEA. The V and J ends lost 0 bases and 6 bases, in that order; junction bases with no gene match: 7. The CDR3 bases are TGCAGCGTTGAAGAACTTAGCGGGAAAAGCGAGCAGTACTTC. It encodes CSVEELSGKSEQYF.

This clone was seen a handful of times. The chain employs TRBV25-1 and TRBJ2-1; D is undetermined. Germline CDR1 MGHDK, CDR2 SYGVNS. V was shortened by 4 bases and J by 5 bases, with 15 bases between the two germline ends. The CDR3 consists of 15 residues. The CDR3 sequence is CASSVGTGYHNEQFF. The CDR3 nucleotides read TGTGCCAGCAGTGTAGGCACTGGTTATCACAATGAGCAGTTCTTC. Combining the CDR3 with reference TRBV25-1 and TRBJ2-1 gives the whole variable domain EADIYQTPRYLVIGTGKKITLECSQTMGHDKMYWYQQDPGMELHLIHYSYGVNSTEKGDLSSESTVSRIRTEHFPLTLESARPSHTSQYLCASSVGTGYHNEQFFGPGTRLTVL.

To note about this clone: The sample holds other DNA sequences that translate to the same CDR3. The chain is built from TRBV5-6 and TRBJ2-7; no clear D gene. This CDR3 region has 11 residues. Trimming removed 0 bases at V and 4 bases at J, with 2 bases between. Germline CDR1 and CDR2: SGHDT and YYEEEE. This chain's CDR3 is CASSLVYEQYF. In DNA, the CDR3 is TGTGCCAGCAGCTTGGTGTACGAGCAGTACTTC. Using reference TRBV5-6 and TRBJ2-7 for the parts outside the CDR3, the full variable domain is DAGVTQSPTHLIKTRGQQVTLRCSPKSGHDTVSWYQQALGQGPQFIFQYYEEEERQRGNFPDRFSGHQFPNYSSELNVNALLLGDSALYLCASSLVYEQYFGPGTRLTVT.

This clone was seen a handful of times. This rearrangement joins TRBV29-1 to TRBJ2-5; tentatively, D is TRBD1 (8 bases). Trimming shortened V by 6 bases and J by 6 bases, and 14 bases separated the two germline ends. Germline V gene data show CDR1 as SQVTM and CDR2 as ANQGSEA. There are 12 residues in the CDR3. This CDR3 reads CSVQGGSQTQYF. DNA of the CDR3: TGCAGCGTACAGGGGGGGAGTCAGACCCAGTACTTC.

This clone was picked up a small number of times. CDR3 in DNA: TGTGCCACCAGTAGGGCTAGCGGGAGGTCAGATACGCAGTATTTT. This codes for CATSRASGRSDTQYF. The V and J genes are TRBV15 and TRBJ2-3, with 11 bases lining up with TRBD2. Unmatched junction bases numbered 6, after V lost 6 bases and J lost 4 bases. This CDR3 region has 15 residues. Germline V gene lookup returns CDR1 LNHNV and CDR2 YYDKDF (reference sequence).

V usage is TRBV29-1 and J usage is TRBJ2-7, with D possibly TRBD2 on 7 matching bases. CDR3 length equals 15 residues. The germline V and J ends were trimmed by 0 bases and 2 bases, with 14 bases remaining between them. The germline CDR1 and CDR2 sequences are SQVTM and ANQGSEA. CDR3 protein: CSVEDMGGRPYEQYF. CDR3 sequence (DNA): TGCAGCGTTGAAGATATGGGGGGGCGACCCTACGAGCAGTACTTC.

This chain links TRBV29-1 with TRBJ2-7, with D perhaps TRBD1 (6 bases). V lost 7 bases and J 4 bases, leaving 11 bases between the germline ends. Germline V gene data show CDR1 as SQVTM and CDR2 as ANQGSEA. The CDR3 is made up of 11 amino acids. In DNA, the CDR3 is TGCAGCGCTATACAGGGATACGAGCAGTACTTC. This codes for CSAIQGYEQYF.

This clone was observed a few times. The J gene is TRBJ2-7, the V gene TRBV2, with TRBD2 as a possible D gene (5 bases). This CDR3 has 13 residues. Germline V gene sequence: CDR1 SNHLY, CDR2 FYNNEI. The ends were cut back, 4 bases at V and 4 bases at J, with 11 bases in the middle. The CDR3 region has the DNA TGTGCCAGCAGTGGCGACTATCAATACGAGCAGTACTTC. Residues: CASSGDYQYEQYF. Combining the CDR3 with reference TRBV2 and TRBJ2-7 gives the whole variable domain EPEVTQTPSHQVTQMGQEVILRCVPISNHLYFYWYRQILGQKVEFLVSFYNNEISEKSEIFDDQFSVERPDGSNFTLKIRSTKLEDSAMYFCASSGDYQYEQYFGPGTRLTVT.

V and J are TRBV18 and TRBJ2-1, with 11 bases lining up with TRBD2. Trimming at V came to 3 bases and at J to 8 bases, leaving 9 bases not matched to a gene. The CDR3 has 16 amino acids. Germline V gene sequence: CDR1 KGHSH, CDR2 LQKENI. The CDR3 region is CASSPYVAGGPYEQFF. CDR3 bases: TGTGCCAGCTCACCGTATGTAGCGGGAGGGCCCTATGAGCAGTTCTTC.

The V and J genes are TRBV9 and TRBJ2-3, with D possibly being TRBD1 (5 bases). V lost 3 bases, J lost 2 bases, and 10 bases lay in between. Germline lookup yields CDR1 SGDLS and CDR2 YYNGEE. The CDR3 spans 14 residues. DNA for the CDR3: TGTGCCAGCAGCGGTCAGGGAAACACAGATACGCAGTATTTT. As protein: CASSGQGNTDTQYF.

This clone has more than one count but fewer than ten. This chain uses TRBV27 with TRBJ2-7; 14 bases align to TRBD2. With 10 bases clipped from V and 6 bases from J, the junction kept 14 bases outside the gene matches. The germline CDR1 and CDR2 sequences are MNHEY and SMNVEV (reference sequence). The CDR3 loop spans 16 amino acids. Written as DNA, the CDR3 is TGTGCCACCCGGAGGGACCCGACTAGCGGGAGGGCCGAGCAGTACTTC. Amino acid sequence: CATRRDPTSGRAEQYF.

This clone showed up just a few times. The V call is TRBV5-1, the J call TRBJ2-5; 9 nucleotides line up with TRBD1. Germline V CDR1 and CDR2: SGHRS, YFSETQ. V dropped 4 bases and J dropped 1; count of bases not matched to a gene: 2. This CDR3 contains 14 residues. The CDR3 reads CASSMGQGQETQYF. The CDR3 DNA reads TGCGCCAGCAGCATGGGACAGGGCCAAGAGACCCAGTACTTC.

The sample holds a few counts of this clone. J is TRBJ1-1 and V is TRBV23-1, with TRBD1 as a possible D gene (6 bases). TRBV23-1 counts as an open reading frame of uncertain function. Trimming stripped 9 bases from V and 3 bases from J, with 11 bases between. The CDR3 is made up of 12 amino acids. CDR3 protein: CASRGAHTEAFF. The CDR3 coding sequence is TGCGCCAGTAGGGGGGCTCACACTGAAGCTTTCTTT.

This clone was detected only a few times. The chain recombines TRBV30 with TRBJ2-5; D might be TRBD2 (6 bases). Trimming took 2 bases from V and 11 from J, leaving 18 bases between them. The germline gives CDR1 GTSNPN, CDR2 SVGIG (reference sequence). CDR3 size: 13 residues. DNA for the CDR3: TGTGCCTGGAGTCAACGGGAGTTCAATCAGCAGTACTTC. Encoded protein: CAWSQREFNQQYF.

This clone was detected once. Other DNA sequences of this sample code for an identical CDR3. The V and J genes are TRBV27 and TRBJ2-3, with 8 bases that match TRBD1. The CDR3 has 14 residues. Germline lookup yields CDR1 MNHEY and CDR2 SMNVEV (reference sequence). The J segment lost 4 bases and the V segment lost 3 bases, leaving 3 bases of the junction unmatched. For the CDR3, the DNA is TGTGCCAGCAGTTTGGGGACAGGAGCAGATACGCAGTATTTT. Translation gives CASSLGTGADTQYF.